A selection of T cell receptor beta chains follows, all from one sample in a study of read filtering for tumor transcriptome and immune sequencing. TCRdb analysed the reads with MiXCR anew, one entry per CDR3 protein. The sample has under 60,000 distinct CDR3 sequences, roughly 19% seen once. The sample consisted of a population of CD138-negative cells sorted from bone marrow. Receptors originate from a donor at least 40 years old with multiple myeloma. The CDR3 runs from the conserved cysteine through the conserved F or W. D genes are given only for firm matches. Clone size appears in some rows only: once, few, many, or a class for an expanded clone.

cdr3_aa,cdr3_nt,d_call,clone_size,j_call,v_call,cdr3_length
CASTELAWELFF,TGTGCCAGCACCGAACTGGCGTGGGAGCTGTTTTTT,-,many,TRBJ2-2,TRBV6-1,12
CASSLVGVVDQPQHF,TGTGCCAGCAGCTTAGTAGGGGTTGTGGATCAGCCCCAGCATTTT,-,-,TRBJ1-5,TRBV7-8,15
CASSPPGPGVTQYF,TGTGCCAGCAGCCCACCGGGGCCCGGGGTGACCCAGTACTTC,-,many,TRBJ2-5,TRBV12-3/TRBV12-4,14
CASSPRIQETQYF,TGTGCCAGCTCACCACGGATTCAAGAGACCCAGTACTTC,-,few,TRBJ2-5,TRBV18,13
CASSLEGIGQFF,TGTGCCAGCAGCTTGGAGGGAATCGGGCAGTTCTTC,-,-,TRBJ2-1,TRBV5-4,12
CSAISGGYNEQFF,TGCAGTGCTATTAGCGGGGGGTACAATGAGCAGTTCTTC,TRBD2,many,TRBJ2-1,TRBV20-1,13
CASSLYSESNEQFF,TGTGCCAGCAGCTTATACTCCGAAAGCAATGAGCAGTTCTTC,-,many,TRBJ2-1,TRBV7-9,14
CASSRDAGTDTQYF,TGTGCCAGCAGCCGCGACGCGGGTACAGATACGCAGTATTTT,-,many,TRBJ2-3,TRBV5-6,14
CASSPQSGRGSFWTQYF,TGTGCCAGCAGTCCCCAATCCGGCAGGGGGTCTTTTTGGACGCAGTATTTT,TRBD1,many,TRBJ2-3,TRBV6-2/TRBV6-3,17
CASSRGHGYTF,TGTGCCAGCAGCCGGGGCCACGGCTACACCTTC,-,many,TRBJ1-2,TRBV12-3/TRBV12-4,11
CASSYHGSSYEQYF,TGTGCCAGCAGTTACCATGGCTCCAGCTACGAGCAGTACTTC,-,many,TRBJ2-7,TRBV6-2/TRBV6-3,14
CASSSGRWAEAFF,TGTGCCAGCAGCTCCGGTCGGTGGGCTGAAGCTTTCTTT,-,-,TRBJ1-1,TRBV7-3,13
CASSPLQIPNTEAFF,TGCGCCAGCAGCCCCCTCCAGATCCCGAACACTGAAGCTTTCTTT,-,many,TRBJ1-1,TRBV5-1,15
CASSPGPPEQYF,TGTGCCAGCAGCCCGGGCCCCCCCGAGCAGTACTTC,-,many,TRBJ2-7,TRBV7-8,12
CASSPGTSGRDEQFF,TGTGCCAGCAGCCCCGGGACTAGCGGGAGAGATGAGCAGTTCTTC,TRBD2,many,TRBJ2-1,TRBV7-9,15
CASNTGQGAYEQYF,TGTGCCAGCAACACTGGACAGGGTGCCTACGAGCAGTACTTC,TRBD1,many,TRBJ2-7,TRBV2,14
CASSLGLAGVGANVLTF,TGTGCCAGCAGCTTAGGACTAGCGGGAGTTGGGGCCAACGTCCTGACTTTC,TRBD2,-,TRBJ2-6,TRBV7-9,17
CASSRRPPGSDTQYF,TGTGCCAGCTCACGTAGGCCACCGGGGTCAGATACGCAGTATTTT,-,few,TRBJ2-3,TRBV18,15
CASSQQRNQPQHF,TGTGCCAGCAGCCAACAGAGAAATCAGCCCCAGCATTTT,-,many,TRBJ1-5,TRBV14,13
CASSLPAGGQFF,TGTGCCAGCAGCTTACCGGCGGGGGGGCAGTTCTTC,TRBD2,many,TRBJ2-1,TRBV7-8,12
CSARGGFTEAFF,TGCAGTGCTCGGGGGGGGTTCACTGAAGCTTTCTTT,-,many,TRBJ1-1,TRBV20-1,12
CASVGQGTSYNEQFF,TGTGCCAGCGTCGGACAGGGTACATCCTACAATGAGCAGTTCTTC,TRBD1,many,TRBJ2-1,TRBV28,15
CASSLALLTAPSYNEQFF,TGTGCCAGCAGCTTAGCGTTATTGACAGCCCCCTCCTACAATGAGCAGTTCTTC,-,many,TRBJ2-1,TRBV7-9,18
CASSQDRGYGGANVLTF,TGTGCCAGTAGCCAGGACAGGGGGTACGGTGGGGCCAACGTCCTGACTTTC,TRBD1,-,TRBJ2-6,TRBV19,17
CASSYGQYTAGANVLTF,TGTGCCAGCAGTTACGGGCAATATACAGCAGGGGCCAACGTCCTGACTTTC,-,many,TRBJ2-6,TRBV6-2/TRBV6-3,17
CSVGGVGETQYF,TGCAGCGTCGGAGGGGTGGGGGAGACCCAGTACTTC,-,many,TRBJ2-5,TRBV29-1,12
CASSRSSGNTIYF,TGTGCCAGCAGCCGTAGCTCTGGAAACACCATATATTTT,-,-,TRBJ1-3,TRBV27,13
CASSSHQYRSSYEQYF,TGTGCCAGCAGCTCCCACCAATACAGAAGCTCCTACGAGCAGTACTTC,-,many,TRBJ2-7,TRBV11-2,16
CASSLGGSAGETQYF,TGTGCCAGCAGCTTAGGGGGGAGCGCAGGGGAGACCCAGTACTTC,-,many,TRBJ2-5,TRBV11-3,15
CASSSTSISYEQYF,TGTGCCAGCAGTTCCACGAGCATCTCCTACGAGCAGTACTTC,-,medium-sized,TRBJ2-7,TRBV12-3/TRBV12-4,14
CASSQGGRETQYF,TGTGCCAGCAGCCAAGGGGGCAGGGAGACCCAGTACTTC,TRBD1,many,TRBJ2-5,TRBV7-2,13
CASSLRQGVTGELFF,TGTGCCAGCAGCTTACGACAGGGGGTCACCGGGGAGCTGTTTTTT,TRBD1,many,TRBJ2-2,TRBV7-2,15
CASSLGRQSNQPQHF,TGTGCCAGCAGCTTAGGGAGACAGAGCAATCAGCCCCAGCATTTT,-,many,TRBJ1-5,TRBV7-9,15
CASLNGGRNTGELFF,TGTGCCAGCCTTAATGGCGGGAGGAACACCGGGGAGCTGTTTTTT,TRBD2,many,TRBJ2-2,TRBV2,15
CASRSGTANTGELFF,TGTGCCAGTAGATCCGGGACAGCGAACACCGGGGAGCTGTTTTTT,TRBD1,many,TRBJ2-2,TRBV19,15
CASRQGVLAKNIQYF,TGTGCCAGCAGACAGGGGGTCTTAGCCAAAAACATTCAGTACTTC,TRBD1,many,TRBJ2-4,TRBV28,15
CASSLGGHESSYEQYF,TGTGCCAGCAGTTTGGGGGGACACGAAAGCTCCTACGAGCAGTACTTC,-,many,TRBJ2-7,TRBV27,16
CASNPPGQGADTQYF,TGTGCCAGCAATCCCCCGGGACAGGGAGCCGATACGCAGTATTTT,TRBD1,-,TRBJ2-3,TRBV19,15
CASRRPGGDTEAFF,TGTGCCAGCAGGCGCCCGGGGGGGGACACTGAAGCTTTCTTT,-,many,TRBJ1-1,TRBV2,14
CASSLAPFGATNEKLFF,TGTGCCAGCAGCTTAGCGCCCTTCGGAGCAACTAATGAAAAACTGTTTTTT,-,many,TRBJ1-4,TRBV7-9,17
CASQGYNEQFF,TGTGCCAGCCAGGGGTACAATGAGCAGTTCTTC,-,medium-sized,TRBJ2-1,TRBV12-3/TRBV12-4,11
CASINRGAATDTQYF,TGTGCCAGCATTAACAGGGGAGCGGCCACAGATACGCAGTATTTT,TRBD1,many,TRBJ2-3,TRBV6-6,15
CATSVWDEQFF,TGTGCCACCAGTGTGTGGGATGAGCAGTTCTTC,-,medium-sized,TRBJ2-1,TRBV24-1,11
CSVEGGTEAFF,TGCAGCGTTGAGGGGGGCACTGAAGCTTTCTTT,-,many,TRBJ1-1,TRBV29-1,11
CASSPGDGQPQHF,TGTGCCAGCAGTCCCGGGGATGGTCAGCCCCAGCATTTT,-,-,TRBJ1-5,TRBV6-2/TRBV6-3,13
CASSLRWVGELFF,TGTGCCAGCAGCTTACGTTGGGTCGGGGAGCTGTTTTTT,-,-,TRBJ2-2,TRBV7-2,13
CSVVGGGLANTGELFF,TGCAGCGTTGTTGGGGGGGGACTAGCGAACACCGGGGAGCTGTTTTTT,TRBD2,many,TRBJ2-2,TRBV29-1,16
CASLQGYEQYF,TGTGCCAGTTTACAGGGGTACGAGCAGTACTTC,TRBD1,few,TRBJ2-7,TRBV6-1,11
CASSQAGAEQFF,TGTGCCAGCAGCCAAGCTGGTGCAGAGCAGTTCTTC,-,many,TRBJ2-1,TRBV3-1,12
CAISDRGGNTEAFF,TGTGCCATTTCAGATCGGGGAGGGAACACTGAAGCTTTCTTT,-,many,TRBJ1-1,TRBV6-2/TRBV6-3,14
CASRFGQGPLLDTQYF,TGTGCCAGCAGATTTGGACAGGGCCCCTTACTGGATACGCAGTATTTT,TRBD1,-,TRBJ2-3,TRBV7-8,16
CASSEGGILGYTF,TGTGCCAGCAGTGAAGGGGGCATTCTTGGCTACACCTTC,-,many,TRBJ1-2,TRBV2,13
CASSSLASNTGELFF,TGCGCCAGCAGCAGTCTAGCCTCGAACACCGGGGAGCTGTTTTTT,-,-,TRBJ2-2,TRBV5-1,15
CASSPRTGQGHGYTF,TGTGCCAGCAGCCCCCGGACGGGACAGGGGCATGGCTACACCTTC,TRBD1,many,TRBJ1-2,TRBV3-1,15
CASSQDRVAPYNEQFF,TGCGCCAGCAGCCAAGATAGGGTAGCGCCCTACAATGAGCAGTTCTTC,-,many,TRBJ2-1,TRBV4-3,16
CASSSGQGLDTQYF,TGTGCCAGCAGTTCGGGACAGGGGTTAGATACGCAGTATTTT,TRBD1,many,TRBJ2-3,TRBV6-5,14
CATSRDRREETQYF,TGTGCCACCAGCAGAGATCGTCGAGAAGAGACCCAGTACTTC,-,many,TRBJ2-5,TRBV15,14
CSVSTGQGGWQPQHF,TGCAGCGTTTCAACAGGACAGGGTGGATGGCAGCCCCAGCATTTT,TRBD1,-,TRBJ1-5,TRBV29-1,15
CSAAGTGGVSDTQYF,TGCAGCGCCGCGGGCACAGGGGGCGTCTCAGATACGCAGTATTTT,TRBD1,many,TRBJ2-3,TRBV29-1,15